This entry features one T cell receptor beta chain sequence. The sample comes from a study of T-cell memory formation after mild COVID-19. Overall study context: TCR clustering was largely donor specific.

TCRdb fed the 5' RACE reads into MiXCR, producing one record per CDR3 protein. The repertoire holds 110,000 or so distinct CDR3 sequences, with 20% to 25% as singletons. This clonotype was sampled from a man aged 18 to 35 who had mild COVID-19 (a few samples of this study predate the infection). Cell type and time point are not known. The sample was PBMCs or a T cell subset sorted from them (not recorded which).

Here the CDR3 reads CASSQAHTRDFNYGYTF. CDR3 coding DNA: TGCGCCAGCAGCCAAGCTCATACTAGAGACTTTAACTATGGCTACACCTTC. The chain combines TRBV4-3 with TRBJ1-2; D remains ambiguous. Per germline, CDR1 LGHNA and CDR2 YSLEER. The CDR3 covers 17 residues. Trimming cost V 1 base and J 1 base, with 16 bases left between them.